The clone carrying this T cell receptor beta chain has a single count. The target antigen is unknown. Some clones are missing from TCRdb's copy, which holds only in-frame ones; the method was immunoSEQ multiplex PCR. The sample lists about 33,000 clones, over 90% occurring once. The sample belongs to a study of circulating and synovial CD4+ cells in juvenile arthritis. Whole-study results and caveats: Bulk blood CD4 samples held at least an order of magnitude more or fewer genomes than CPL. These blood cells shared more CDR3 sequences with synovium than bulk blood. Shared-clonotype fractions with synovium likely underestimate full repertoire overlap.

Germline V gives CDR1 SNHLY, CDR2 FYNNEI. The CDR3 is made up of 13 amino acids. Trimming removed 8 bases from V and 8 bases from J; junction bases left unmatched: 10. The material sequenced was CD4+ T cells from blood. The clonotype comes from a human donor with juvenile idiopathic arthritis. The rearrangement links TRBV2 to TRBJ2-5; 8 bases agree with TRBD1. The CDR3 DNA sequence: TGTGCCAGCGGAGGACAGGGCTGGGGTACCCAGTACTTC. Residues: CASGGQGWGTQYF.